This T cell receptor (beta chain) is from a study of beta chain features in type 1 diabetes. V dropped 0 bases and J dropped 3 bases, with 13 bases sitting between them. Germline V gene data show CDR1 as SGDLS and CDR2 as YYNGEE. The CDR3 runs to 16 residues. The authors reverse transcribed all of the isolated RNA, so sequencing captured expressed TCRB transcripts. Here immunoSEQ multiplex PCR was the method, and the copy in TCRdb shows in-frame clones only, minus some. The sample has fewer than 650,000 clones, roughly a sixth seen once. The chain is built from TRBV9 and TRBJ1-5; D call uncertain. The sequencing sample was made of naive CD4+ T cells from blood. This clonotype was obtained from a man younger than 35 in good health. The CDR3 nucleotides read TGTGCCAGCAGCGTAGCTCCCAGCGAACCCAATCAGCCCCAGCATTTT. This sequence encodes CASSVAPSEPNQPQHF. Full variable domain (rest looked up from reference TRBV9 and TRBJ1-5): DSGVTQTPKHLITATGQRVTLRCSPRSGDLSVYWYQQSLDQGLQFLIQYYNGEERAKGNILERFSAQQFPDLHSELNLSSLELGDSALYFCASSVAPSEPNQPQHFGDGTRLSIL.